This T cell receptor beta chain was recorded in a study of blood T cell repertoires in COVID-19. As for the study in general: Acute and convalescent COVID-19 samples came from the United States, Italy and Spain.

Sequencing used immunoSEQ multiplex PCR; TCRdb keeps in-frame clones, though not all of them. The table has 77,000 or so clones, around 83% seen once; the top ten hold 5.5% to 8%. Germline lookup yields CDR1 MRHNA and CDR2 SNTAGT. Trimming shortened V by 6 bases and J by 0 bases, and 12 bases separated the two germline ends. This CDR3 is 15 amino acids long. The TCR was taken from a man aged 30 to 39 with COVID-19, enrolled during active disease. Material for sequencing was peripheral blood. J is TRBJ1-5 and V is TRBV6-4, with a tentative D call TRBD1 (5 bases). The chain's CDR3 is CASSPGHSSNQPQHF. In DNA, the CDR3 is TGTGCCAGCAGCCCCGGACACAGTAGCAATCAGCCCCAGCATTTT.